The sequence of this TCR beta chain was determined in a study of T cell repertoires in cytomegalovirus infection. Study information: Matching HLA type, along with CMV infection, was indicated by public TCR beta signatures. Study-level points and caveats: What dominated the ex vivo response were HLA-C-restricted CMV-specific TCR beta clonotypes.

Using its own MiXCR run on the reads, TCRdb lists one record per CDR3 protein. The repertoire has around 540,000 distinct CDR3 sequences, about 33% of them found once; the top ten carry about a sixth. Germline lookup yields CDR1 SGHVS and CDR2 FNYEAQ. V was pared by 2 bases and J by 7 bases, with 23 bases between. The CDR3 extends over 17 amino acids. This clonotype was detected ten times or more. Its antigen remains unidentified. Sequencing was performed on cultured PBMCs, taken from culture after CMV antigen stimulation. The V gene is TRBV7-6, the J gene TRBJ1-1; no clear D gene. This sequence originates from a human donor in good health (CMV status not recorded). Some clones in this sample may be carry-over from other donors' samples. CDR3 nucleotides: TGTGCCAGCAGCTTAAGCCCAAACCCAGGTGCGCAGAGTGAAGCTTTCTTT. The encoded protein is CASSLSPNPGAQSEAFF.